This T cell receptor (beta chain) was sequenced during a study of cytomegalovirus exposure and HLA in healthy donors. In the PCR, 60 Vbeta and 13 Jbeta primers were used. Using immunoSEQ multiplex PCR, the repertoire was profiled, and TCRdb retains in-frame clones only, with some absent. The data show 120,000 or so clones, with 77% seen just once and roughly 4% held by the top ten. V dropped 3 bases and J dropped 4 bases, with 14 bases sitting between them. Germline values: CDR1 SGHDN, CDR2 FVKESK. CDR3 length: 15 residues. The chain is built from TRBV14 and TRBJ2-3; D may be TRBD1 (5 bases). Sequencing input: PBMCs. The sequence was obtained from a human donor in good health. For the CDR3, the DNA is TGTGCCAGCAGCCAGCACCAGGGCGTCGCAGATACGCAGTATTTT. Encoded protein: CASSQHQGVADTQYF.